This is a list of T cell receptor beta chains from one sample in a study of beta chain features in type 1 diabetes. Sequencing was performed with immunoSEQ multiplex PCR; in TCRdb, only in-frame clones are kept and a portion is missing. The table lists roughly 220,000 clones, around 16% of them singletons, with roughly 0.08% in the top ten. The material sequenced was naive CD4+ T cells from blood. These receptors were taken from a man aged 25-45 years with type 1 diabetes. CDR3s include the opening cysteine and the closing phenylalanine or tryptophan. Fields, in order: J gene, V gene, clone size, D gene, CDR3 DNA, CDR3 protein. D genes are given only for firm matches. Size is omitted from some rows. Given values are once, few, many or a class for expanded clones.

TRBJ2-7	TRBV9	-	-	TGTGCCAGCAGCCCCAGACTAGAGGTTTATTACGAGCAGTACTTC	CASSPRLEVYYEQYF
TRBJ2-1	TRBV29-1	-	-	TGCAGCGTTGCGGCAAACAATGAGCAGTTCTTC	CSVAANNEQFF
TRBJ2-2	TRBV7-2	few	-	TGTGCCAGCAGCTTAGCCCGGGACGGGGAGCTGTTTTTT	CASSLARDGELFF
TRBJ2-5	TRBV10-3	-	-	TGTGCCATCAGTGATAGGCTGGGCAGCCCGAAGCCGGAGACCCAGTACTTC	CAISDRLGSPKPETQYF
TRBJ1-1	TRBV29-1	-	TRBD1	TGCAGCGTTGTCTACGACAGGGCGTCTGAAGCTTTCTTT	CSVVYDRASEAFF
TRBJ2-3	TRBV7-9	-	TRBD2	TGTGCCAGCAAGCAATCGGGACTAAGCACAGATACGCAGTATTTT	CASKQSGLSTDTQYF
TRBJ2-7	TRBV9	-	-	TGTGCCAGCAGCGTGGACAGTGCTACCTACGAGCAGTACTTC	CASSVDSATYEQYF
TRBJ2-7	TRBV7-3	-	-	TGTGCCAGCAGCCCCCTCCGCGGGCCTTCCTACGAGCAGTACTTC	CASSPLRGPSYEQYF
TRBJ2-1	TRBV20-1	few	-	TGCAGTGCCCCCCCCGGTGAGCAGTTCTTC	CSAPPGEQFF
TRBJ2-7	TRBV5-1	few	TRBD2	TGCGCCAGCAGCTTGGCCGGGAGGGACAACGACGAGCAGTACTTC	CASSLAGRDNDEQYF
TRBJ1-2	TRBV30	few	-	TGTGCCTGGGAACGGACCTATGGCTACACCTTC	CAWERTYGYTF
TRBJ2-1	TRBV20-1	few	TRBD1	TGCAGTGCTCCTGGACAGGGGACGAAGTTCTTC	CSAPGQGTKFF
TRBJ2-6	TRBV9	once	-	TGTGCCAGCAGCCCCAGGGGAGACTCTGGGGCCAACGTCCTGACTTTC	CASSPRGDSGANVLTF
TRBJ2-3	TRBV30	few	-	TGTGCCTGGGGAGGCGTGGACTTCGGCACCACAGATACGCAGTATTTT	CAWGGVDFGTTDTQYF
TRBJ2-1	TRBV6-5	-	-	TGTGCCAGCAGTTCGACTTTATCCTACAATGAGCAGTTCTTC	CASSSTLSYNEQFF
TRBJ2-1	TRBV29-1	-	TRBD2	TGCAGCGTTGCCGGGGGGGCAGGCTCCTACAATGAGCAGTTCTTC	CSVAGGAGSYNEQFF
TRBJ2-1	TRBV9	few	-	TGTGCCAGCAGCGTTACGGGAGCTAGTCTGTACAATGAGCAGTTCTTC	CASSVTGASLYNEQFF
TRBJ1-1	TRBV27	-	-	TGTGCCAGCAGTACAGGGTTTCGTTCTGATACTGAAGCTTTCTTT	CASSTGFRSDTEAFF
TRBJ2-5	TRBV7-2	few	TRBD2	TGTGCCAGCAGCTTAGCGCATCGGCTAGCGGGAGCTGAGGAGACCCAGTACTTC	CASSLAHRLAGAEETQYF
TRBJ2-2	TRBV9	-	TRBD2	TGTGCCAGCAGCGTAGAGACTAGCGGGACCGGGGAGCTGTTTTTT	CASSVETSGTGELFF
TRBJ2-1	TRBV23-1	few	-	TGCGCCAGCAGGACCAACTACAATGAGCAGTTCTTC	CASRTNYNEQFF
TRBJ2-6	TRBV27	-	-	TGTGCCAGCAGTTGGGACGGCTGGGGCTCTGGGGCCAACGTCCTGACTTTC	CASSWDGWGSGANVLTF
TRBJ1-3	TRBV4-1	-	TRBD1	TGCGCCAGCAGCCACCCCCCAGGACAGGGGACCATCAGCTCTGGAAACACCATATATTTT	CASSHPPGQGTISSGNTIYF
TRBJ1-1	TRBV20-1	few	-	TGCGGGATGGGCGGTAACACTGAAGCTTTCTTT	CGMGGNTEAFF
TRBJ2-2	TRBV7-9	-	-	TGTGCCAGCAGCTTATCCTCTGGGGGCGGCGCCGGGGAGCTGTTTTTT	CASSLSSGGGAGELFF
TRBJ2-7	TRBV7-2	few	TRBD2	TGTGCCAGCAACCCTACTAGCGGAGCTTACGAGCAGTACTTC	CASNPTSGAYEQYF
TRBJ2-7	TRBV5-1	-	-	TGCGCCAGCAGCTTGGCCGGGACACAACAGGCGGAGCAGTACTTC	CASSLAGTQQAEQYF
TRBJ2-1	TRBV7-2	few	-	TGTGCCAGCAGCTTTGCGGGGACCCATGAGCAGTTCTTC	CASSFAGTHEQFF
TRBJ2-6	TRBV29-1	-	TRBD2	TGCAGCGTCCCGTTACTAGCGGGAATCTCTGGGGCCAACGTCCTGACTTTC	CSVPLLAGISGANVLTF
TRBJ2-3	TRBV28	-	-	TGTGCCAGCACCGGTCTCGGCACAGATACGCAGTATTTT	CASTGLGTDTQYF
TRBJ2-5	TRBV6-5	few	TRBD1	TGTGCCAGCAGTCAGGACAGGGCAAGGGGGACCCAGTACTTC	CASSQDRARGTQYF
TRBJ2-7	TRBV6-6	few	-	TGTGCCAGCAGTTACTCGGACAGCTCCTACGAGCAGTACTTC	CASSYSDSSYEQYF
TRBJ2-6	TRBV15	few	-	TGTGCCACCAGCAGAATCGTCTCTGGGGCCAACGTCCTGACTTTC	CATSRIVSGANVLTF
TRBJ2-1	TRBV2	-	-	TGTGCCAGCAGGGTCACGCAGGGGGGTGAGCAGTTCTTC	CASRVTQGGEQFF
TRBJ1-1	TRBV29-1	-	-	TGCAGCGTTGGGGGGCTTTTGAACACTGAAGCTTTCTTT	CSVGGLLNTEAFF
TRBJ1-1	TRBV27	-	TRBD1	TGTGCCAGCAGTTCTCGACAGGGGAACACTGAAGCTTTCTTT	CASSSRQGNTEAFF
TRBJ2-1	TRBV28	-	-	TGTGCCAGCAGCCCACAGGACAATGAGCAGTTCTTC	CASSPQDNEQFF
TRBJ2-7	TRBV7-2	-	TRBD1	TGTGCCAGCAGCATGGACAGGTTCTACGAGCAGTACTTC	CASSMDRFYEQYF
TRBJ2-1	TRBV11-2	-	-	TGTGCCAGCGGAGTAAAGAATGAGCAGTTCTTC	CASGVKNEQFF
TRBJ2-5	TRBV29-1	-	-	TGCAGCGATCACCTAGAGGGACGGCAAGAGACCCAGTACTTC	CSDHLEGRQETQYF
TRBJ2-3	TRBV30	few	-	TGTGCCTGGAGCTCAGCGCCGGGGACCAATACGCAGTATTTT	CAWSSAPGTNTQYF
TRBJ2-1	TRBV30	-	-	TGTGCCTGGAGGTTGACGAGTAATGAGCAGTTCTTC	CAWRLTSNEQFF
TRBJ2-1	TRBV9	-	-	TGTGCCAGCAGCGCCAGAACGACTCCGCAGGGCCTCATCTTC	CASSARTTPQGLIF
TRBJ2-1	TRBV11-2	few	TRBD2	TGTGCCAGCAGCTCTCTCGGCGGGAGGACCTACAATGAGCAGTTCTTC	CASSSLGGRTYNEQFF
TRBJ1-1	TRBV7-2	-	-	TGTGCCAGCAGCCTTCGACAGGCGAACACTGAAGCTTTCTTT	CASSLRQANTEAFF
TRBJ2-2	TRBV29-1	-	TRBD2	TGCAGCGTTGGTAGCGGGGTGAACACCGGGGAGCTGTTTTTT	CSVGSGVNTGELFF
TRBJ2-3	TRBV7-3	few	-	TGTGCCAGCAGCTCCCCCGGCACAGATACGCAGTATTTT	CASSSPGTDTQYF
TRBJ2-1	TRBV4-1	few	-	TGCGCCAGCAGCCTGTCTCCACAGGGCTCCTACAATGAGCAGTTCTTC	CASSLSPQGSYNEQFF
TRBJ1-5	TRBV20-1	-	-	TGCAGTGCCGGCGGCCTGGGGCCCCAGCATTTT	CSAGGLGPQHF
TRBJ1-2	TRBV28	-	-	TGTGCCAGCAGTTTAGGGGGACCTAACTATGGCTACACCTTC	CASSLGGPNYGYTF
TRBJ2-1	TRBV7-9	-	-	TGTGCCAGCAGCCTACTTGACAATGAGCAGTTCTTC	CASSLLDNEQFF
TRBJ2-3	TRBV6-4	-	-	TGTGCCAGCAGTGACTCAATAGCGAGCACAGATACGCAGTATTTT	CASSDSIASTDTQYF
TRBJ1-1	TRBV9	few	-	TGTGCCAGCAGCGCCGGGGGGATGAACACTGAAGCTTTCTTT	CASSAGGMNTEAFF
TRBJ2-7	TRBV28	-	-	TGTGCCAGCAGCTCGGGCCGGGAGCCCGAGCAGTACTTC	CASSSGREPEQYF
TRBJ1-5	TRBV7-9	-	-	TGTGCCAGCAGCCCCGATATCTCTAGCAATCAGCCCCAGCATTTT	CASSPDISSNQPQHF